Listed here are 2 T cell receptor beta chains from one sample, sequenced in a study of blood T cells in healthy people across ages. PCR was performed a second time for about 7 to 11 cycles using a sample-barcoded 5' primer and a J-beta primer mix. TCRdb passed the 5' RACE reads through MiXCR, listing each CDR3 protein once. This table holds just under 550,000 distinct CDR3 sequences, around 24% found once. These sequences were also reported in another study, on T cells of mothers and their children.

Sample: blood. The receptors here all came from a boy aged 10-17 years in good health.

This clonotype turned up a few times. The chain joins TRBV29-1 to TRBJ1-1; possibly TRBD1 for D (6 bases). Germline CDR1 SQVTM, CDR2 ANQGSEA. V lost 6 bases, J lost 3 bases, and 11 bases lay in between. The length of the CDR3 is 12 residues. CDR3 sequence: CSVDRRDTEAFF. CDR3 sequence (DNA): TGCAGCGTAGACAGGAGAGACACTGAAGCTTTCTTT.

Many counts were recorded for this clonotype. The chain carries TRBV12-3 or TRBV12-4 and TRBJ1-1, with a tentative D call TRBD1 (5 bases). The CDR3 spans 14 residues. V lost 5 bases, J lost 0 bases, and 10 bases lay in between. In DNA form, the CDR3 reads TGTGCCAGCAGTCTTGGGGGGATGAACACTGAAGCTTTCTTT. Residues: CASSLGGMNTEAFF.